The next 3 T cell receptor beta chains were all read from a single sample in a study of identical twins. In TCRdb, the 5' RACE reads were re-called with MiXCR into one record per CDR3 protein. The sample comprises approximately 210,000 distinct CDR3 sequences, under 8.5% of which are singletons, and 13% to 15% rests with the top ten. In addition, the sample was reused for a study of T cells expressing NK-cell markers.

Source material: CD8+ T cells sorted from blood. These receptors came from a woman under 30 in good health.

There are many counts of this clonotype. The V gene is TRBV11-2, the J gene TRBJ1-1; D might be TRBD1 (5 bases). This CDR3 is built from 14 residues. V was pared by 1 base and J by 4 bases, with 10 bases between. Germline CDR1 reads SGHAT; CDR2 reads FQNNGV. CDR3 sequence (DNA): TGTGCCAGCAGCTTAGTGGCAGGGAGCACTGAAGCTTTCTTT. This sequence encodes CASSLVAGSTEAFF.

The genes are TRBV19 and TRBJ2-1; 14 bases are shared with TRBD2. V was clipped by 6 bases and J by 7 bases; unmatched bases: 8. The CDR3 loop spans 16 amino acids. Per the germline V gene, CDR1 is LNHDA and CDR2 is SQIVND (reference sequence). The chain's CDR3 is CASRTRLAGGRNEQFF. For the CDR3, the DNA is TGTGCCAGTAGGACCCGACTAGCGGGGGGGCGAAATGAGCAGTTCTTC.

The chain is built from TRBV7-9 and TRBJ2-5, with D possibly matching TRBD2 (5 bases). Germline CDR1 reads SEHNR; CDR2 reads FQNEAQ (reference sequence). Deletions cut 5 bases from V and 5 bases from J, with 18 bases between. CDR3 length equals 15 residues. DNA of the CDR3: TGTGCCAGCAGCGTACCAGAAATTTCGGGGGAGACCCAGTACTTC. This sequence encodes CASSVPEISGETQYF.